A selection of T cell receptor beta chains follows, all from one sample in a study of blood T cells in healthy people across ages. From the 5' RACE reads, TCRdb called clonotypes with MiXCR, one entry per CDR3 protein. The sample holds about 1.6 million distinct CDR3 sequences, around 36% seen once. Sequencing input: blood. The receptors were gathered from a woman aged 25-40 years in good health. Both conserved end residues are part of each CDR3.

>TRBV7-3
CASSLMVAGVNEQYF
>TRBV27
CASSSGTSGWDEQFF
>TRBV4-1
CASSLQWGEPYGYTF
>TRBV29-1
CSTLAGGTEQFF
>TRBV5-1
CASSLQGGTSTDTQYF
>TRBV20-1
CSARGSGAAAEAFF
>TRBV10-3
CAISSSVNTGELFF
>TRBV10-3
CATATENSNQPQHF
>TRBV24-1
CATSDFSSGSDEQFF
>TRBV28
CASSVAGHLFF
>TRBV20-1
CSAIRTGIPEAFF
>TRBV7-6
CASSRDSGKWGSSRSYTF
>TRBV13
CASRRTGERETQYF
>TRBV6-5
CASSGTGTGELFF
>TRBV2
CASTQGQAGPQPQHF
>TRBV30
CAWRLAGGNEQYF
>TRBV2
CASSFSTGGIDTQYF
>TRBV7-9
CACSNQRERNEQYF
>TRBV28
CASSSSGSGTSEVLYEQYF
>TRBV20-1
CSARPSGTSGRLYTGELFF
>TRBV7-2
CASSFSAARGQGLYEQYF
>TRBV24-1
CATGWGTGGDEQFF
>TRBV27
CASSLAQGAGGMQPQHF
>TRBV29-1
CSVEEGQGIRNEQFF
>TRBV5-1
CASSLQPLGSQTYNEQFF
>TRBV12-3/TRBV12-4
CASSGGGQGYTF
>TRBV29-1
CSVEGLAGASTDAQYF
>TRBV20-1
CSAFYRVNTEAFF
>TRBV7-6
CASSSRTRFEQYF
>TRBV29-1
CSVEVDRGETQYF
>TRBV15
CATSRDIPRESRRTTDTQYF
>TRBV29-1
CSVEGVTDSQETQYF
>TRBV29-1
CSVVDSKLYGYTF
>TRBV28
CATSAIGYTF
>TRBV5-8
CASSSDGTNYGYTF
>TRBV28
CASRTVLGYTF
>TRBV12-3/TRBV12-4
CASSPSGFPSNQPQHF
>TRBV18
CASSPRGDDPSNQPQHF
>TRBV6-1
CASGDYRYNEQFF
>TRBV14
CASSQGSGQGYGYTF
>TRBV20-1
CSATDSGGSNQPQHF
>TRBV29-1
CSVESQDRGRGGAFF
>TRBV7-3
CASRTTGTPYNEQFF
>TRBV9
CASSPGGTGNYGYTF
>TRBV13
CASSRRDWRGLRTDTQYF
>TRBV11-1
CASRSQGVGHTEAFF
>TRBV27
CASSFTRGGYEQYF
>TRBV30
CAWRASKWGTEAFF
>TRBV6-2/TRBV6-3
CASSYSEGDREKLFF
>TRBV10-3
CAISESELTNTEAFF
>TRBV9
CASSGTESEQYF
>TRBV29-1
CSVEAPGTTVPFLGEQYF
>TRBV20-1
CSAGRGDSSYNSPLHF
>TRBV20-1
CSAMQGASSNEQFF
>TRBV4-2
CASSSILAGGSTDTQYF